This T cell receptor (beta chain) was recovered during a study of blood T cell repertoires in COVID-19. Looking at the study overall: Sample material is recorded as cDNA or gDNA derived from T cells, B-cell-depleted T cells, or PBMCs.

Enrolled through a virtual design, the participants were between roughly 18 and 90 years of age and came from about two dozen US areas. Which cohort a participant joined came from the clinical history participants gave. The CDR3 totals 16 residues. V was clipped by 1 base and J by 2 bases, with 12 bases between them. Looked up from germline, CDR1 is LNHDA and CDR2 is SQIVND (reference sequence). Data came from immunoSEQ multiplex PCR; TCRdb stores just in-frame clones and leaves some out. The table shows roughly 150,000 clones, with roughly 85% occurring only once. The source of this sequence is a woman in her seventies in a cohort exposed to, infected with or recovered from COVID-19 (not recorded which). The chain couples TRBV19 to TRBJ1-5; tentatively, D is TRBD1 (6 bases). Sequenced: PBMCs or T cells enriched from blood (not recorded which). CDR3 nucleotide sequence: TGTGCCAGTAGTATAGGTTGGGGGGGCCGCAATCAGCCCCAGCATTTT. Protein product: CASSIGWGGRNQPQHF.